This T cell receptor (beta chain) was identified in a study of Tregs in tolerant kidney transplant recipients. Whole-study context: Related graft donors supplied nonmyeloablative bone marrow transplants, and mixed chimerism was transient.

Assay: immunoSEQ multiplex PCR; the TCRdb copy retains only in-frame clones and omits some. The repertoire holds about 94,000 clones, roughly 93% seen once, with 0.4% to 0.55% in the top ten. Germline V CDR1 and CDR2: ENHRY, SYGVKD. This CDR3 region has 14 residues. The ends lost 0 bases at V and 6 bases at J; junction bases unmatched: 2. This clone was observed a few times. Its antigen is unidentified. Whole-study results and caveats: Biological reproducibility was not directly addressed, but technical replication error appeared minimal. In tolerant patients, donor-specific Tregs outgrew total Tregs, suggesting antigen-driven expansion.

This sequence joins TRBV10-3 and TRBJ1-3, with 7 bases that match TRBD1. This specimen was CD4+ T cells from blood, taken before the transplant. The clonotype was recovered from a human donor who received a combined kidney and bone marrow transplant. CDR3 region: CAISESGGENTIYF. CDR3 in DNA: TGTGCCATCAGTGAGTCAGGGGGCGAAAACACCATATATTTT.